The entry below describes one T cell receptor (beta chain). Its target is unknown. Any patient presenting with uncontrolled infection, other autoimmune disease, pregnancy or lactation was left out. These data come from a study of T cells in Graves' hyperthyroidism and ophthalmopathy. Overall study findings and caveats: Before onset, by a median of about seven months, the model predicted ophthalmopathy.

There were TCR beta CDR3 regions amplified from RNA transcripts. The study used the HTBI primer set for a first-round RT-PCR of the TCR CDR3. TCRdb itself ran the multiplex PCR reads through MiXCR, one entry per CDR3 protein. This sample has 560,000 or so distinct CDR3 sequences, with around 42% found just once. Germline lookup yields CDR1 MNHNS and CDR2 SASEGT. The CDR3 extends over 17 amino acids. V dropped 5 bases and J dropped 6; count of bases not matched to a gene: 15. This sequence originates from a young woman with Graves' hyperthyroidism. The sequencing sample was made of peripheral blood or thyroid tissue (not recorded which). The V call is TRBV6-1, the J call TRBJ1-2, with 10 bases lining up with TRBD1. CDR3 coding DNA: TGTGCCAGCAGTAGAAGACTTTGGACAGGGGGGGGAAATGGCTACACCTTC. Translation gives CASSRRLWTGGGNGYTF.